The sequence of this TCR beta chain was determined in a study of T cell repertoires in ileal Crohn's disease. Assay used: immunoSEQ multiplex PCR; TCRdb lists only in-frame clones, some missing. Of about 5,000 clones listed, approximately 80% are singletons. Study-wide findings and caveats: Mucosal expansions were suggested to be mainly CD8 T cells.

Comments on this clone: Its antigen is not known.

Adults with ileal or ileocolonic Crohn's disease and an indication for resection were eligible. V was pared by 0 bases and J by 6 bases, with 18 bases between. Germline loops: CDR1 SGHRS, CDR2 YFSETQ. This CDR3 has 16 residues. The chain is built from TRBV5-1 and TRBJ1-2; possibly TRBD1 for D (6 bases). The TCR sequence derives from an adult with Crohn's disease. The sample was ileal tissue. CDR3 sequence reads: CASSLGALQGSDGYTF. In DNA form, the CDR3 reads TGCGCCAGCAGCTTGGGGGCCCTACAGGGATCGGATGGCTACACCTTC.